The sequence of this T cell receptor (beta chain) was determined in a study of blood T cell repertoires in COVID-19. Trimming removed 3 bases at V and 4 bases at J, with 9 bases between. The CDR3 totals 13 residues. Germline V gene lookup returns CDR1 LGHDT and CDR2 YNNKEL (reference sequence). Profiled with immunoSEQ multiplex PCR; TCRdb holds only in-frame clones, not every one. The table includes 65,000 to 95,000 clones, around three quarters detected once. This clone was counted between two and nine times. The TCR was taken from a man in his fifties with active or convalescent COVID-19. Sequencing input: peripheral blood. The V and J genes are TRBV3-1 (or the pseudogene TRBV3-2) and TRBJ1-2, with a weak D call TRBD1 (5 bases). In nucleotides, the CDR3 is TGTGCCAGCAGCCAGGGTAGGGGCTATGGCTACACCTTC. Protein product: CASSQGRGYGYTF.